A selection of T cell receptor beta chains follows, all from one sample in a study of CD8 T cells in ankylosing spondylitis. From the 5' RACE reads, TCRdb called clonotypes with MiXCR, one entry per CDR3 protein. The table lists 150,000 to 200,000 distinct CDR3 sequences, 18% of them singletons. The sequenced sample was blood, either unsorted or a sorted T cell fraction (not recorded which). Every receptor here comes from a male donor aged 10 to 30 with ankylosing spondylitis or in good health (not recorded which). CDR3s include the opening cysteine and the closing phenylalanine or tryptophan. D genes are given only for firm matches. Size is omitted from some rows. Given values are once, few, many or a class for expanded clones.

DNA	CDR3	size	V	J	D
TGCGCCAGCAGCTTGGGGACCTCCGAGAGGAACACCATATATTTT	CASSLGTSERNTIYF	many	TRBV5-1	TRBJ1-3	NA
TGTGCCACCAGCAGAGGCGGAGTTTACAATGAGCAGTTCTTC	CATSRGGVYNEQFF	NA	TRBV15	TRBJ2-1	NA
TGTGCCAGCAGCTACTTTCGTACGGAGACCCAGTACTTC	CASSYFRTETQYF	many	TRBV6-2/TRBV6-3	TRBJ2-5	NA
TGTGCCAGCAGCTTCTATAGGGGGACTGAAGCTTTCTTT	CASSFYRGTEAFF	many	TRBV7-9	TRBJ1-1	NA
TGTGCCAGCACTTCATTTGACAGTTTATCCTACAATGAGCAGTTCTTC	CASTSFDSLSYNEQFF	many	TRBV12-3/TRBV12-4	TRBJ2-1	NA
TGTGCCAGCAGCGGAAGACAGGACACCAACTCTGGGGCCAACGTCCTGACTTTC	CASSGRQDTNSGANVLTF	many	TRBV9	TRBJ2-6	NA
TGTGCCAGCAGCTTAGCGGGGCCCGGGGCCAACGTCCTGACTTTC	CASSLAGPGANVLTF	many	TRBV7-8	TRBJ2-6	NA
TGTGCCAGCAGCCGTAACAGGGGCGAGACCCAGTACTTC	CASSRNRGETQYF	NA	TRBV7-9	TRBJ2-5	TRBD1
TGCGCCAGCAGGGCGGGGGTTTTGAGTGAAGCTTTCTTT	CASRAGVLSEAFF	NA	TRBV10-2	TRBJ1-1	NA
TGCAGTGCGCAGGGGAGCATGAACACTGAAGCTTTCTTT	CSAQGSMNTEAFF	many	TRBV20-1	TRBJ1-1	NA
TGTGCCAGCAGCTTAGACGGGACTCTGACAGAGACCCAGTACTTC	CASSLDGTLTETQYF	many	TRBV7-2	TRBJ2-5	NA
TGCAGCGTTGTGACAGGGAGCCGAGGCAATGAGCAGTTCTTC	CSVVTGSRGNEQFF	NA	TRBV29-1	TRBJ2-1	TRBD1
TGTGCCAGCATGTCTCAGGGGGCTACAGATACGCAGTATTTT	CASMSQGATDTQYF	many	TRBV2	TRBJ2-3	TRBD1
TGCGCCAGGCAAAGAATTTACAATGAGCAGTTCTTC	CARQRIYNEQFF	NA	TRBV23-1	TRBJ2-1	NA
TGTGCCAGCAGCAAAGTCCATTGCAGAATCACCGGGGAGCTGTTTTTT	CASSKVHCRITGELFF	many	TRBV21-1	TRBJ2-2	NA
TGTGCCAGCAGTTACGGCGGGGAGCTGTTTTTT	CASSYGGELFF	many	TRBV27	TRBJ2-2	NA
TGTGCCAGCAGTTTATCTAAGGGGTTAGGCAATGAGCAGTTCTTC	CASSLSKGLGNEQFF	once	TRBV27	TRBJ2-1	NA
TGCGCCAGCAGCCAAGACAGCGGGAGGGCATACAATGAGCAGTTCTTC	CASSQDSGRAYNEQFF	many	TRBV4-3	TRBJ2-1	TRBD2
TGTGCCAGCTCACCAAGGGGGCCTGGGGGAGGCTACACCTTC	CASSPRGPGGGYTF	many	TRBV18	TRBJ1-2	TRBD1
TGTGCCAGCATAAGCGGGATAGAGACCCAGTACTTC	CASISGIETQYF	many	TRBV6-1	TRBJ2-5	TRBD2
TGTGCCAGCAGACTAAAAGGGACCAATGAGCAGTTCTTC	CASRLKGTNEQFF	few	TRBV14	TRBJ2-1	NA
TGTGCCAGCAGCTTAGCGGACCCCTCGGGACTAGCGGGAGGGTACACAGATACGCAGTATTTT	CASSLADPSGLAGGYTDTQYF	few	TRBV7-2	TRBJ2-3	TRBD2
TGTGCTAGTGGTTTGCCTGAACATGTGGGCCACGACGGGCTCGAGCAGTACTTC	CASGLPEHVGHDGLEQYF	many	TRBV12-5	TRBJ2-7	NA
TGTGCCAGCACCCAAGGGGGACACAATGAGCAGTTCTTC	CASTQGGHNEQFF	many	TRBV12-3/TRBV12-4	TRBJ2-1	NA
TGTGCCAGCAAAAGGTCTGGGACCCCGGGGGTCGGTACGCAGTATTTT	CASKRSGTPGVGTQYF	many	TRBV6-5	TRBJ2-3	NA
TGCAGTGCTAGGAGGACTAGCGGAAATTACAATGAGCAGTTCTTC	CSARRTSGNYNEQFF	many	TRBV20-1	TRBJ2-1	TRBD2
TGTGCCAGCAGTTTAGATTCGGGACTAGCGAAAAATTCCTACAATGAGCAGTTCTTC	CASSLDSGLAKNSYNEQFF	many	TRBV12-3/TRBV12-4	TRBJ2-1	TRBD2
TGTGCCAGCAACACCGGGCCGAACTCCTACAATGAGCAGTTCTTC	CASNTGPNSYNEQFF	many	TRBV12-3/TRBV12-4	TRBJ2-1	NA
TGTGCCAGCAGTTATTCCCTAGCGGTCTACAATGAGCAGTTCTTC	CASSYSLAVYNEQFF	many	TRBV6-5	TRBJ2-1	TRBD2
TGTGCCAGCATTGCATCCCTAACCGGGGGTGAGCAGTTCTTC	CASIASLTGGEQFF	many	TRBV6-5	TRBJ2-1	NA
TGTGCCACCAGTGTTAGGACAGGGAACATTCAGTACTTC	CATSVRTGNIQYF	many	TRBV24-1	TRBJ2-4	TRBD1